This T cell receptor beta chain came from a study of blood T cell repertoires in COVID-19. At the level of the study: Collection of acute and convalescent COVID-19 samples took place in the United States, Italy and Spain. In each case, the material was cDNA or gDNA derived from T cells, B-cell-depleted T cells, or PBMCs.

Original methodology: Amplification of reference gene primers was used by the study to estimate nucleated cell counts. Profiling relied on immunoSEQ multiplex PCR, and the TCRdb table lists in-frame clones only, not all of them. The D gene and trimming were derived from the DNA, and the V and J assignments and clone size from that table. Seen here are over 130,000 clones, around 88% observed once, and the top ten hold 28%. What was sequenced was peripheral blood. This clonotype was obtained from a human donor in a cohort sampled during active COVID-19.

Written as DNA, the CDR3 is TGTGCCAGCACGGAGGGGCCGGTCGGGGAGCTGTTTTTT. Translating gives CASTEGPVGELFF. The chain carries TRBV2 and TRBJ2-2; tentatively, D is TRBD2 (6 bases). CDR1 and CDR2 from the germline V gene are SNHLY and FYNNEI. V gave up 7 bases and J gave up 7 bases, with 13 bases separating them. There are 13 residues in the CDR3.